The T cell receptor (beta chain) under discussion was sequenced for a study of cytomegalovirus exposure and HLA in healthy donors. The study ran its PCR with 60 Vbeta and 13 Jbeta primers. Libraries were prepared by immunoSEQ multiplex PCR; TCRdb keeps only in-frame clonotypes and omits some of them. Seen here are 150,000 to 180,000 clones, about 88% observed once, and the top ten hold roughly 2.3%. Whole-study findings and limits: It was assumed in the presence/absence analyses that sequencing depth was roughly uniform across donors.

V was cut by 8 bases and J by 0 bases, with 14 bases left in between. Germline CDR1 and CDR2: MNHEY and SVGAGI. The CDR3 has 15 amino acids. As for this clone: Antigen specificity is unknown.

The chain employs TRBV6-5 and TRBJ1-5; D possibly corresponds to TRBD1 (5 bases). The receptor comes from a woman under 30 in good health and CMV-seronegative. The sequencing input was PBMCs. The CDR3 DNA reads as TGTGCCAGCTCTATAGGGGCTTATAGCAATCAGCCCCAGCATTTT. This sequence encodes CASSIGAYSNQPQHF.